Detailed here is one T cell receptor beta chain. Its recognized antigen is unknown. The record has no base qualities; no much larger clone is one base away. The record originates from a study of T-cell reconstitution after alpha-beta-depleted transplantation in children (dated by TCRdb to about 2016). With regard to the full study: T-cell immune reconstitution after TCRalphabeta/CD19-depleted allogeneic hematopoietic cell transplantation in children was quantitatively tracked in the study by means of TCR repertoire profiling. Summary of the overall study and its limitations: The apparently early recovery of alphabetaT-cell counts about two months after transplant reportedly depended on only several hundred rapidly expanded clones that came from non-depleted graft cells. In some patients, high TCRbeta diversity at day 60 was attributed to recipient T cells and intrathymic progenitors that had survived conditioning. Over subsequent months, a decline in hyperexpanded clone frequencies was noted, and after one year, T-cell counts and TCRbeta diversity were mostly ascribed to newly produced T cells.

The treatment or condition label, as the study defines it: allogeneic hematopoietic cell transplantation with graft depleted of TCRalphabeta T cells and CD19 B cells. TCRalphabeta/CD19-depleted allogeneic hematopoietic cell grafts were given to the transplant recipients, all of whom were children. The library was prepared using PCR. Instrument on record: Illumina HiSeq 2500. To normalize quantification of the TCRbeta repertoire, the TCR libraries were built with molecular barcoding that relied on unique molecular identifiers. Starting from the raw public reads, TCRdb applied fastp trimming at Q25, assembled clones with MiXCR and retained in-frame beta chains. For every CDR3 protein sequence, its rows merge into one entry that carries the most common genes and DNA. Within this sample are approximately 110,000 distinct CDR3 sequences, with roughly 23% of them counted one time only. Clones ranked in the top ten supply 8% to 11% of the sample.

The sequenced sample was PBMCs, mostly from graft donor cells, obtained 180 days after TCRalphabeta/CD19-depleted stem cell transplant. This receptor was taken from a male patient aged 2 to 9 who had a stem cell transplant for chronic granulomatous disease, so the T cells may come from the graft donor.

The CDR3 corresponds to CASRTGTSEQFF. DNA sequence: TGTGCCAGCAGAACCGGGACAAGTGAGCAGTTCTTC. The receptor chain draws on TRBV12-3 or TRBV12-4 and TRBJ2-1; TRBD1 is a weak D gene call, 6 bases matching. CDR3 length: 12 amino acids, cysteine to phenylalanine. Only CDR3 DNA remains: 36 bases, in frame from the first base. Trimming removed 6 bases from V and 9 bases from J, leaving 12 bases between the germline ends.